This TCR beta chain came from a study of control samples from healthy donors and cancer patients. Sequencing used immunoSEQ multiplex PCR; TCRdb keeps in-frame clones, though not all of them. The repertoire includes tens of thousands of clones, 70% to 75% of them detected once, and over 15% sits in the top ten. V lost 6 bases and J 1 base, leaving 6 bases between the germline ends. The CDR3 totals 12 residues. Germline CDR1 and CDR2: MNHEY and SVGAGI. The rearrangement links TRBV6-5 to TRBJ1-1; the D is unclear. The receptor was derived from a male donor with melanoma. Material: formalin-fixed, paraffin-embedded tissue. CDR3 sequence (DNA): TGTGCCAGCAGGGTAGGGAACACTGAAGCTTTCTTT. This translates into CASRVGNTEAFF.